A selection of T cell receptor beta chains follows, all from one sample in a study of shared clonotypes between healthy human individuals. Sequencing was performed with immunoSEQ multiplex PCR; in TCRdb, only in-frame clones are kept and a portion is missing. The sample lists about 460,000 clones, roughly three quarters occurring once. Material: PBMCs. These receptors were collected from a woman between 35 and 50 years old in good health. Some clones in this sample may be carry-over from other donors' samples. The CDR3 runs from the conserved cysteine through the conserved F or W.

j_call,v_call,cdr3_aa
TRBJ2-7,TRBV30,CAWSRAPGAYEQYF
TRBJ2-7,TRBV7-9,CASSLAGGQNEQYF
TRBJ1-4,TRBV29-1,CSVETDSEKLFF
TRBJ2-1,TRBV5-1,CASSLVQGPYNEQFF
TRBJ1-6,TRBV4-3,CASSRESLNSPLHF
TRBJ2-2,TRBV5-1,CASSSEGTGELFF
TRBJ2-7,TRBV5-1,CASSRGLAVSYEQYF
TRBJ2-7,TRBV30,CAWSDPYEQYF
TRBJ2-7,TRBV5-1,CASSLSGGPYEQYF
TRBJ2-5,TRBV11-3,CASSLSGTGRETQYF
TRBJ2-5,TRBV5-1,CASSLGEGQGKTQYF
TRBJ1-5,TRBV10-3,CAISESRQGSQPQHF
TRBJ2-3,TRBV6-5,CASSTGAARVDTQYF
TRBJ2-7,TRBV18,CASSPGLASGYEQYF
TRBJ2-4,TRBV7-2,CASSLLGGLHLAKNIQYF
TRBJ2-1,TRBV15,CATSRDLSGNSYNEQFF
TRBJ2-6,TRBV7-9,CASSFRSGANVLTF
TRBJ1-3,TRBV10-2,CASSEGRTSVGNTIYF
TRBJ2-5,TRBV5-4,CASSLGQGVETQYF
TRBJ2-5,TRBV5-1,CASSSTSGRETQYF
TRBJ2-1,TRBV20-1,CSALRNEQFF
TRBJ1-1,TRBV5-1,CASSQQGNTEAFF
TRBJ2-1,TRBV7-9,CASSLLAGGPDYFF
TRBJ2-5,TRBV30,CACFSSGSRETQYF
TRBJ2-7,TRBV7-3,CASSLGGTAHEQYF
TRBJ1-1,TRBV2,CASSPNPGLVFEIFF
TRBJ2-3,TRBV28,CASKTGTSGRYTDTQYF
TRBJ2-3,TRBV6-4,CASSDSAGGGDTQYF
TRBJ2-3,TRBV9,CASSSTSGVSTDTQYF
TRBJ2-5,TRBV30,CAWKQNQETQYF
TRBJ2-1,TRBV9,CASSVGVGTSGRNEQFF
TRBJ1-2,TRBV18,CASSPVGNYGYTF
TRBJ1-5,TRBV10-3,CAIRVGEDQPQHF
TRBJ2-2,TRBV5-5,CASSLTTSGTGELFF
TRBJ1-1,TRBV28,CASRKTGEAFF
TRBJ1-2,TRBV6-1,CASSEGAGRNYGYTF
TRBJ2-3,TRBV12-2,CASRFPGSGRGDTQYF
TRBJ2-1,TRBV14,CASSHFSLGGKVYNEQFF
TRBJ2-1,TRBV29-1,CSAAAGGGSYNEQFF
TRBJ1-2,TRBV5-6,CASSFQGSDYGYTF
TRBJ1-4,TRBV29-1,CSVETGGDEKLFF
TRBJ1-4,TRBV4-2,CASSQEGPGRGGEKLFF
TRBJ2-2,TRBV9,CASSGDRGLAGESGELFF
NA,TRBV27,CASSLAAGGGGYEQYF
TRBJ2-5,TRBV28,CASSLGPRDRGRGETQYF
TRBJ2-5,TRBV30,CAWSVQLEETQYF
TRBJ2-3,TRBV7-7,CASRVDTQYF
TRBJ2-6,TRBV9,CASSVPSLVWGAGANVLTF
TRBJ2-1,TRBV27,CASIRFGVRTSGSIPVRIHEQFF
TRBJ2-2,TRBV5-1,CASSHLTGELFF
TRBJ2-7,TRBV10-3,CAISESGQGANHEQYF
TRBJ1-4,TRBV25-1,CASSDGRRYEKLFF
TRBJ1-2,TRBV18,CASSGTGGANGYTF
TRBJ2-7,TRBV28,CASSLVSLAGYEQYF
TRBJ2-5,TRBV29-1,CSVEAYQETQYF
TRBJ2-3,TRBV7-2,CASSFQGGRTDTQYF
TRBJ2-7,TRBV5-1,CASSLTGATYEQYF
TRBJ2-7,TRBV19,CASSITGRNYEQYF
TRBJ2-7,TRBV19,CASNAGTDHYEQYF